This record looks at one T cell receptor (beta chain) sequence and its context. This record comes from a study of brain T cells in children with intractable seizures. The germline V gene has CDR1 MGHRA and CDR2 YSYEKL. This CDR3 is built from 13 residues. The V gene lost 0 bases and the J gene lost 8 bases, with 8 bases spanning the gap. TCRdb's table, derived via immunoSEQ multiplex PCR, lists solely in-frame clones and lacks some. The profile shows 340,000 or so clones, roughly 92% of them singletons. Time point noted: blood from clinic visit 5 months post-surgery; TSC patient then seizure free. Patients received at least one anti-epileptic drug before surgery.

The V and J genes are TRBV4-1 and TRBJ1-3; D remains ambiguous. This sequence was found in a boy younger than two with tuberous sclerosis and intractable seizures. This specimen was peripheral blood, taken approximately 5 months after surgery. The CDR3 DNA sequence: TGCGCCAGCAGCCAAGAGTCCGGGGACACCATATATTTT. Its protein is CASSQESGDTIYF.